Below are 8 T cell receptor beta chains sequenced from a single sample in a study of T cells in Graves' hyperthyroidism and ophthalmopathy. Using RNA transcripts as the source, TCR beta CDR3 regions were amplified. RT-PCR in the first round (using the HTBI primer set) targeted the TCR CDR3. A single record per CDR3 protein comes from TCRdb applying MiXCR to the multiplex PCR reads. The table records about 610,000 distinct CDR3 sequences, under 15% of them present only once. The sequenced material came from blood. The source of these receptors is a woman aged 40 to 49 with Graves' ophthalmopathy.

This clonotype was seen repeatedly, ten times or more. The chain has TRBV7-8 and TRBJ1-2, with 7 bases fitting TRBD1. Germline V CDR1 and CDR2: SGHVS, FQNEAQ. The CDR3 loop spans 14 amino acids. The V gene end was trimmed by 5 bases and the J gene end by 7 bases; junction bases not matched to a gene: 10. CDR3 region: CASSPQLDRSGYTF. The CDR3 DNA sequence: TGTGCCAGCAGCCCCCAACTGGACAGGTCTGGCTACACCTTC.

The V and J genes are TRBV12-3 or TRBV12-4 and TRBJ1-3; tentatively, D is TRBD1 (5 bases). Trimming took off 0 bases at V and 8 bases at J, with 20 bases between the two ends. This CDR3 comprises 17 residues. CDR3 amino acids: CASSLAGRVGRRDTIYF. CDR3 coding DNA: TGTGCCAGCAGTTTAGCTGGCAGGGTGGGCAGGCGGGACACCATATATTTT.

The CDR3 protein is CASSSQGRPVDTGELFF. CDR3 DNA: TGTGCCAGCAGCTCCCAGGGCCGCCCTGTTGACACCGGGGAGCTGTTTTTT. The chain recombines TRBV11-2 with TRBJ2-2; D might be TRBD1 (5 bases). The V and J ends lost 4 bases and 3 bases respectively, with 18 bases between them. Germline V CDR1 and CDR2: SGHAT, FQNNGV. This CDR3 spans 17 amino acids.

This clonotype was detected many times. This chain's CDR3 is CASSLSSGIEYEQYF. In DNA form, the CDR3 reads TGTGCCAGCAGCCTATCTAGCGGGATTGAATACGAGCAGTACTTC. V is TRBV7-8 and J is TRBJ2-7; 9 nucleotides align to TRBD2. Trimming at V came to 5 bases and at J to 4 bases, leaving 9 bases not matched to a gene. The CDR3 runs to 15 residues. Germline CDR1 reads SGHVS; CDR2 reads FQNEAQ.

This clonotype was picked up many times. The chain joins TRBV28 to TRBJ2-4; 8 nucleotides align to TRBD2. The CDR3 has 15 amino acids. V gave up 6 bases and J gave up 4 bases; unmatched junction bases: 8. Looked up from germline, CDR1 is MDHEN and CDR2 is SYDVKM. This CDR3 reads CASRPSGRAKNIQYF. The CDR3 nucleotides are TGTGCCAGCAGGCCAAGCGGGAGAGCGAAAAACATTCAGTACTTC.

This clonotype was counted at least ten times. This chain uses TRBV20-1 with TRBJ2-7, with 8 bases aligning to TRBD1. Germline-derived CDR1 and CDR2 are DFQATT and SNEGSKA (reference sequence). The junction had 1 base not matched to a gene; V was cut back by 6 bases and J by 0 bases. The CDR3 is 12 residues long. In nucleotides, the CDR3 is TGCAGTGCGGGACAGGACTCCTACGAGCAGTACTTC. Its translation: CSAGQDSYEQYF.

This clonotype was recorded at least ten times. The chain links TRBV19 to TRBJ1-2, with D possibly being TRBD1 (5 bases). This CDR3 is built from 13 residues. Per germline, CDR1 LNHDA and CDR2 SQIVND (reference sequence). The CDR3 DNA reads as TGTGCTCGCCCCGAGGGGCTTTACTATGGCTACACCTTC. It specifies CARPEGLYYGYTF.

This clonotype was seen repeatedly, ten times or more. The J gene is TRBJ2-7, the V gene TRBV28, with a weak D call TRBD1 (7 bases). Trimming left V 6 bases short and J 5 bases short, with 20 bases between. Germline CDR1 reads MDHEN; CDR2 reads SYDVKM. The CDR3 runs 15 residues. The CDR3 protein is CASRALGTAGDEQYF. DNA of the CDR3: TGTGCCAGCAGAGCCCTCGGGACAGCGGGTGACGAGCAGTACTTC.